A single T cell receptor beta chain is shown here with its context. Antigen: not known. These data originate in a study of human CD8 memory T cell subsets. This CDR3 region has 14 residues. Germline V gene sequence: CDR1 LGHDT, CDR2 YNNKEL (reference sequence). Regarding the study as a whole: In stem-like memory T cells, Chao1 estimates suggested more diversity than in precursor exhausted T cells. High diversity, at similar levels, marked stem-like memory and precursor exhausted T cells but not effector memory cells.

UMI-labeled 5' RACE produced the TCR beta libraries. Per the original methods: Each library (TCR beta) contained from about 2,800 up to roughly 18,000 functional CDR3 beta clonotypes. From the 5' RACE reads, TCRdb lists one entry per CDR3 protein and no DNA. The V and J calls here are based on TCRdb, not the publication. The sample totals thousands of distinct CDR3 sequences; its top ten clones hold 35% to 40%. Total CD8+ T cells were enriched by a separation that was negative and magnetic. This receptor was taken from a human donor in good health. The sample taken for sequencing was CD8+ effector memory T cells (TEM) sorted from PBMCs. Subset: effector memory CD8 T cells, CCR7- CD45RO+ CD95+. The chain employs TRBV3-1 and TRBJ2-1; the TCRdb D gene call, TRBD1, has no DNA to confirm it. The CDR3 loop is CASRAGDTYNEQFF.